This entry lists 13 T cell receptor beta chains sequenced from one sample in a study of blood T cell repertoires in COVID-19. Method: immunoSEQ multiplex PCR; TCRdb's copy keeps in-frame clones and lacks some. Of under 350,000 clones listed, 80% to 90% are singletons. Material for sequencing was peripheral blood. These receptors were obtained from a woman in her 70s with acute or convalescent COVID-19.

As DNA, the CDR3 is TGTGCCAGCAGCGAGGATACAGGCTTGGGTGAGCAGTTCTTC. This gives the protein CASSEDTGLGEQFF. The gene calls are TRBV9 and TRBJ2-1; D is possibly TRBD1 (5 bases). Deletions cut 3 bases from V and 9 bases from J, with 16 bases between. This CDR3 is built from 14 residues. Germline CDR1 SGDLS, CDR2 YYNGEE.

The V and J genes are TRBV5-1 and TRBJ1-2; TRBD1 aligns across 7 bases. CDR1 is SGHRS, CDR2 YFSETQ, per germline. The length of the CDR3 is 13 residues. V lost 4 bases and J lost 5; bases outside the gene matches: 5. The CDR3 loop reads CASSPGTEYGYTF. The CDR3 DNA reads TGCGCCAGCAGCCCCGGGACAGAATATGGCTACACCTTC. Based on the CDR3 plus reference TRBV5-1 and TRBJ1-2, the full variable domain is KAGVTQTPRYLIKTRGQQVTLSCSPISGHRSVSWYQQTPGQGLQFLFEYFSETQRNKGNFPGRFSGRQFSNSRSEMNVSTLELGDSALYLCASSPGTEYGYTFGSGTRLTVV.

The chain links TRBV19 to TRBJ2-7; 7 positions match TRBD1. Looked up from germline, CDR1 is LNHDA and CDR2 is SQIVND (reference sequence). There are 15 residues in the CDR3. V gave up 3 bases and J gave up 4 bases; unmatched junction bases: 9. The CDR3 here is CASSISSRGPYEQYF. For the CDR3, the DNA is TGTGCCAGTAGTATTTCCTCGAGGGGGCCTTACGAGCAGTACTTC.

This clone occurred a few times. The chain carries TRBV15 and TRBJ1-5, with a weak D call TRBD1 (5 bases). The germline V and J ends were trimmed by 0 bases and 5 bases, with 8 bases remaining between them. Germline V gives CDR1 LNHNV, CDR2 YYDKDF (reference sequence). The CDR3 length is 14 residues. The CDR3 DNA sequence: TGTGCCACCAGCAGAGATTTAGGGGATCAGCCCCAGCATTTT. Its translation is CATSRDLGDQPQHF.

This chain connects TRBV7-6 to TRBJ1-4, with D hard to call. This CDR3 spans 16 amino acids. CDR1 is SGHVS and CDR2 is FNYEAQ in the germline V gene. The V and J ends lost 1 base and 0 bases respectively, with 9 bases between them. The CDR3 loop is CASSLGQAATNEKLFF. The CDR3 nucleotides read TGTGCCAGCAGCTTAGGACAAGCCGCAACTAATGAAAAACTGTTTTTT.

V and J are TRBV2 and TRBJ1-1; TRBD1 matches at 7 bases. V lost 9 bases, J lost 3 bases, and 7 bases stayed unmatched. Germline V gene data show CDR1 as SNHLY and CDR2 as FYNNEI. There are 13 residues in the CDR3. CDR3 sequence: CARETGPDTEAFF. In DNA form, the CDR3 reads TGTGCCAGAGAGACAGGGCCGGACACTGAAGCTTTCTTT.

The chain is built from TRBV2 and TRBJ1-2, with D possibly matching TRBD1 (6 bases). This CDR3 is 13 amino acids long. Per the germline V gene, CDR1 is SNHLY and CDR2 is FYNNEI. The CDR3 bases are TGTTCTAGCAGTGCGGCACAGGGTAAAGGCTACACCTTC. Translated: CSSSAAQGKGYTF.

V is TRBV7-6 and J is TRBJ2-3; TRBD1 agrees at 9 bases. After removal of 5 bases from V and 10 bases from J, the junction contained 13 bases not matched to a gene. Germline CDR1 and CDR2: SGHVS and FNYEAQ. The length of the CDR3 is 15 residues. CDR3 amino acids: CASSPPGTGTVAQYF. In DNA, the CDR3 is TGTGCCAGCAGCCCACCCGGGACAGGGACAGTCGCGCAGTATTTT.

The V call is TRBV5-1, the J call TRBJ1-2, with 9 nucleotides matching TRBD1. CDR3 length: 16 residues. Germline assignment: CDR1 SGHRS and CDR2 YFSETQ. V lost 3 bases, J lost 2 bases, and 8 bases stayed unmatched. The CDR3 region has the DNA TGCGCCAGCAGCTCCTATGGACAGGGGCGGAACTATGGCTACACCTTC. Protein: CASSSYGQGRNYGYTF.

This clone was picked up a small number of times. An end of the junction differs from the germline gene, which may be a read error. The V gene is TRBV7-2, the J gene TRBJ2-7; 8 nucleotides align to TRBD1. The CDR3 is 13 residues long. Germline V lookup: CDR1 SGHTA, CDR2 FQGNSA. For the CDR3, the DNA is TGTGCCAGCAGCTTTCCCGGGACAGGACCAGAAGGGTTC. This sequence encodes CASSFPGTGPEGF.

This chain uses TRBV5-1 with TRBJ1-4; 7 positions match TRBD1. Germline V gene data show CDR1 as SGHRS and CDR2 as YFSETQ. CDR3 length equals 15 residues. The V gene end was trimmed by 5 bases and the J gene end by 6 bases; junction bases not matched to a gene: 10. The CDR3 coding sequence is TGCGCCAGCAGTCATGCCCAGGGGGTGGATGAAAAACTGTTTTTT. This gives the protein CASSHAQGVDEKLFF.

The chain has TRBV12-5 and TRBJ2-2; no firm D call. Trimming left V 7 bases short and J 4 bases short, with 19 bases between. Germline CDR1 and CDR2: LGHNT and FRNRAP. The CDR3 has 16 amino acids. DNA of the CDR3: TGTGCTAGTGTCCACCCTAGACTGACTCCCACCGGGGAGCTGTTTTTT. The encoded protein is CASVHPRLTPTGELFF.

CDR3 sequence (DNA): TGTGCCAGCAGTGTAAGCGGGGATAAGCAGTTCTTC. It translates to CASSVSGDKQFF. The chain links TRBV6-4 to TRBJ2-1; 7 nucleotides agree with TRBD2. The CDR3 is 12 amino acids. The germline CDR1 and CDR2 sequences are MRHNA and SNTAGT. The trim removed 4 bases at V and 11 bases at J, leaving 5 bases unmatched.